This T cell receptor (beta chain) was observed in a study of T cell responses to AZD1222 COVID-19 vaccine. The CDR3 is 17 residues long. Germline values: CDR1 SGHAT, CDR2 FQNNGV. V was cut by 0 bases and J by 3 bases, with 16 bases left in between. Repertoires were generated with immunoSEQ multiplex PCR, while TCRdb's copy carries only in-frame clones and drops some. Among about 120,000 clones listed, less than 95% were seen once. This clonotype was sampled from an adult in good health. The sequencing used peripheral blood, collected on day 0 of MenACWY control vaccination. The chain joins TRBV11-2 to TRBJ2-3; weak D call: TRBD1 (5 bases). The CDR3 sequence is CASSLEAVRVGTDTQYF. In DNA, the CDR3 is TGTGCCAGCAGCTTAGAGGCCGTCAGGGTTGGGACAGATACGCAGTATTTT. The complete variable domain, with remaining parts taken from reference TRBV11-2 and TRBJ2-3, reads EAGVAQSPRYKIIEKRQSVAFWCNPISGHATLYWYQQILGQGPKLLIQFQNNGVVDDSQLPKDRFSAERLKGVDSTLKIQPAKLEDSAVYLCASSLEAVRVGTDTQYFGPGTRLTVL.